This T cell receptor (beta chain) came from a study of T cell responses to AZD1222 COVID-19 vaccine. Clones were read by immunoSEQ multiplex PCR, and TCRdb kept only the in-frame ones, dropping some. The sample yields about 150,000 clones, 94% seen once. With 0 bases clipped from V and 0 bases from J, the junction kept 2 bases outside the gene matches. Germline CDR1 MNHEY, CDR2 SVGAGI. The CDR3 length is 15 residues. A note on this clone: Its antigen is unknown.

Findings and limits, study-wide: Baseline serology detected seropositivity in only five to seven AZD1222 recipients. Within unmutated variant regions lay the reported targets of nearly half of spike-specific TCRs. Clonal diversity may have been underestimated in mostly white British donors.

The rearrangement joins TRBV6-5 to TRBJ2-7, with 7 nucleotides matching TRBD1. The sequence derives from an adult in good health. Sequences were derived from peripheral blood, sampled on day 0 of AZD1222 vaccination. CDR3 DNA sequence: TGTGCCAGCAGTTACTCGCCAGGGGGCTCCTACGAGCAGTACGTC. Residues: CASSYSPGGSYEQYV.